This TCR beta chain emerged from a study of cytomegalovirus exposure and HLA in healthy donors. Study-level information: The Caucasian-associated ancestry cluster contained 81% of the approximately 400 genotyped donors. General study findings and limits: The authors excluded some V segments, including TRBV6-2 and TRBV6-3, as indistinguishable.

CDR3 length: 13 amino acids. CDR1 is SEHNR and CDR2 is FQNEAQ in the germline V gene (reference sequence). This clone was counted only a few times. The antigen remains undetermined. Sequence at one end of the junction differs from germline and may be a read error. The primer mix had 60 Vbeta and 13 Jbeta primers. Libraries were prepared by immunoSEQ multiplex PCR; TCRdb keeps only in-frame clonotypes and omits some of them. The sample consists of approximately 150,000 clones, around 74% of them appearing once. The sample consisted of PBMCs. This sequence originates from a man aged 50 to 60 in good health and CMV-seropositive. The V gene is TRBV7-9, the J gene TRBJ1-2; D is unclear. The CDR3 loop is CSSSLLGGYGYTF. CDR3 nucleotides: TGTTCCAGCAGCTTACTAGGCGGCTACGGCTACACCTTC. Filled out from reference TRBV7-9 and TRBJ1-2, the complete variable domain reads DTGVSQNPRHKITKRGQNVTFRCDPISEHNRLYWYRQTLGQGPEFLTYFQNEAQLEKSRLLSDRFSAERPKGSFSTLEIQRTEQGDSAMYLCSSSLLGGYGYTFGSGTRLTVV.